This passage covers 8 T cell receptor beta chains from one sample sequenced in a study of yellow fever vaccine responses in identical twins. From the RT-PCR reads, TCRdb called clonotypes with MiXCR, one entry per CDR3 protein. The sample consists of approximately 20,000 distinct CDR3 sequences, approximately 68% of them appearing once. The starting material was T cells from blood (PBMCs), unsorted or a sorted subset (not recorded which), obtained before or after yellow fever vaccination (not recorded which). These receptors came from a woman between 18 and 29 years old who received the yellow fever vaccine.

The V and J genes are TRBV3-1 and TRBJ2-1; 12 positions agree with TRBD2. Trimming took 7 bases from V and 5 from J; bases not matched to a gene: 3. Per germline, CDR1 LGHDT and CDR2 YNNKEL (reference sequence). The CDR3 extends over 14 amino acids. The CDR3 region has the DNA TGTGCCAGCACCGGACTAGCGGGGAACAATGAGCAGTTCTTC. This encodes CASTGLAGNNEQFF.

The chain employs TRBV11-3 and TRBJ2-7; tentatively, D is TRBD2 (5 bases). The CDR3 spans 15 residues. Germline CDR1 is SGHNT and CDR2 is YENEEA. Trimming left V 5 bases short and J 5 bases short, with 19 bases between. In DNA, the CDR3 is TGTGCCAGCAGCCCCCGGCGAGGGCCCTACCACGAGCAGTACTTC. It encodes CASSPRRGPYHEQYF.

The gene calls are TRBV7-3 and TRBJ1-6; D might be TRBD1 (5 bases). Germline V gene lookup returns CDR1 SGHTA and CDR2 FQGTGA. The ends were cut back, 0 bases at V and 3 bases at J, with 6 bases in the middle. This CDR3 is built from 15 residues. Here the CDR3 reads CASSLTDNYNSPLHF. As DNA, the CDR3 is TGTGCCAGCAGCTTAACGGACAACTATAATTCACCCCTCCACTTT.

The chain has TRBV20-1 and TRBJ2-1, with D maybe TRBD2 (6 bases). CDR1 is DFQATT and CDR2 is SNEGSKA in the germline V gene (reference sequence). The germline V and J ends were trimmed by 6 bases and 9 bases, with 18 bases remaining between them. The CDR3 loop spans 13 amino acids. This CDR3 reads CSAVFGGRGEQFF. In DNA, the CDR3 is TGCAGTGCGGTTTTCGGGGGTCGGGGTGAGCAGTTCTTC.

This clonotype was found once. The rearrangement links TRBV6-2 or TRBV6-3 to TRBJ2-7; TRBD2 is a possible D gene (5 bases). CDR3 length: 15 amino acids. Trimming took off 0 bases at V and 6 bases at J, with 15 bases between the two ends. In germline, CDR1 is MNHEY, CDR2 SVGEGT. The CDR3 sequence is CASSYSWDSVGEQYF. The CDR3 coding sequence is TGTGCCAGCAGTTACTCGTGGGATAGCGTGGGCGAGCAGTACTTC.

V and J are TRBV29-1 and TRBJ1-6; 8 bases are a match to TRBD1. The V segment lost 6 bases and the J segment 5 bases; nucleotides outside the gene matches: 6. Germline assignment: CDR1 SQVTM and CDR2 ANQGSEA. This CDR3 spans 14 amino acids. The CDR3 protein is CSVTRDRHNSPLHF. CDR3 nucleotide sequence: TGCAGCGTGACCCGGGACAGGCATAATTCACCCCTCCACTTT.

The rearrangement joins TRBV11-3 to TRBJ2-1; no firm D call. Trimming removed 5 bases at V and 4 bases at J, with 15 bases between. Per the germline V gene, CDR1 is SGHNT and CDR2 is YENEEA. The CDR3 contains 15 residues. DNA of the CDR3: TGTGCCAGCAGCCCGACTGTTCCCTCATACAATGAGCAGTTCTTC. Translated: CASSPTVPSYNEQFF.

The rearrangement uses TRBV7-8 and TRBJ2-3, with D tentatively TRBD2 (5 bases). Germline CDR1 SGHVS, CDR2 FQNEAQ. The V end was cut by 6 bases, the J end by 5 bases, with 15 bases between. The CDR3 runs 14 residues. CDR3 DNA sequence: TGTGCCAGCAGTTCCGTAGGAGGCGGAGATACGCAGTATTTT. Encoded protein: CASSSVGGGDTQYF.